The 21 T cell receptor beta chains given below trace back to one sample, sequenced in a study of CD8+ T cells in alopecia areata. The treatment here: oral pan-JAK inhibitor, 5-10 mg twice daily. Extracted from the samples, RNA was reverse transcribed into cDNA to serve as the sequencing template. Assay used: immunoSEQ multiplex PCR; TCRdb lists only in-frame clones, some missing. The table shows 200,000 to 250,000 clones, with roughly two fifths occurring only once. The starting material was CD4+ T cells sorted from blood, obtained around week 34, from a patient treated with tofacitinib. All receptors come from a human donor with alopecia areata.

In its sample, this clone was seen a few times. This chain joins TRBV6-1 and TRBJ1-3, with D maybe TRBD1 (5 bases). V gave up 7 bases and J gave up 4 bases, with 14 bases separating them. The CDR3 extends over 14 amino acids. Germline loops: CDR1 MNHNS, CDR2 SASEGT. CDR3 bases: TGTGCCAGCAAAAGAGACGGGGCCGGAAACACCATATATTTT. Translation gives CASKRDGAGNTIYF.

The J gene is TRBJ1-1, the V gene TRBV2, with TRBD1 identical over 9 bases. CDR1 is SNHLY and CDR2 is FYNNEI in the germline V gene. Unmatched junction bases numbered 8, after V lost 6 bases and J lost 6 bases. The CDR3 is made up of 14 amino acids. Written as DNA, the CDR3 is TGTGCCAGCAGCGTTGGACAGGGGAGGGCTGAAGCTTTCTTT. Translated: CASSVGQGRAEAFF.

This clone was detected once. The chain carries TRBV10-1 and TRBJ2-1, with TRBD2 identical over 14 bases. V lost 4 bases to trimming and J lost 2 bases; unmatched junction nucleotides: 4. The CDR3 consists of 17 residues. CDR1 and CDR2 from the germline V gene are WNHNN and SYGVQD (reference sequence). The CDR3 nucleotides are TGCGCCAGCAGTGGGGGGACTAGCGGGAGAGCCTACAATGAGCAGTTCTTC. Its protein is CASSGGTSGRAYNEQFF.

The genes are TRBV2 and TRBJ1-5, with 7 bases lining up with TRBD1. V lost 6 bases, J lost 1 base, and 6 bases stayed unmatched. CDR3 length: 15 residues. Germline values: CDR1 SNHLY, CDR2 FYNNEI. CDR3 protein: CASSTGVLSNQPQHF. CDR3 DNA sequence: TGTGCCAGCAGCACAGGGGTATTGAGCAATCAGCCCCAGCATTTT.

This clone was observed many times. CDR3 nucleotide sequence: TGCGCCAGCAGCTCGGGGCGGGAGATCTACAATGAGCAGTTCTTC. It codes for CASSSGREIYNEQFF. V and J are TRBV5-1 and TRBJ2-1, with 7 positions matching TRBD2. CDR3 length equals 15 residues. In germline, CDR1 is SGHRS, CDR2 YFSETQ. Trimming removed 3 bases from V and 3 bases from J; junction bases left unmatched: 6.

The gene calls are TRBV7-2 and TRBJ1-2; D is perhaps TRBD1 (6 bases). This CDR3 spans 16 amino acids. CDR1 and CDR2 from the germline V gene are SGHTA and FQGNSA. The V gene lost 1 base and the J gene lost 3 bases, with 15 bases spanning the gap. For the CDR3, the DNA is TGTGCCAGCAGCTTAGATGTACAGGGAGGGTACTATGGCTACACCTTC. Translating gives CASSLDVQGGYYGYTF.

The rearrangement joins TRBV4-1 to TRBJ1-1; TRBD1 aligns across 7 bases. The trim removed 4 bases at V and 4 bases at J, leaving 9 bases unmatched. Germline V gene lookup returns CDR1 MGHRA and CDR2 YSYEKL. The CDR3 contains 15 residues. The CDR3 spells CASSLLGGTGTEAFF. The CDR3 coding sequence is TGCGCCAGCAGCCTTTTAGGGGGCACTGGCACTGAAGCTTTCTTT.

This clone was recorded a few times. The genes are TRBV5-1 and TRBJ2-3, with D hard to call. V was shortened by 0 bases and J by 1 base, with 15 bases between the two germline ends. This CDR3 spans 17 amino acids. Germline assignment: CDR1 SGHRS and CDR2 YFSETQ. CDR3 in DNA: TGCGCCAGCAGCTTGGGGGAAGGTGGGCTCCGCACAGATACGCAGTATTTT. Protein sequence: CASSLGEGGLRTDTQYF.

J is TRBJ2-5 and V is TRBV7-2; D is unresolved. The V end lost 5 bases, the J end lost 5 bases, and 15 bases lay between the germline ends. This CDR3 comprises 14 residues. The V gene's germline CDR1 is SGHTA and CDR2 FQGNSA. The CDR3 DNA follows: TGTGCCAGCAGCCACAACAACCTCCGGGAGACCCAGTACTTC. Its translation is CASSHNNLRETQYF.

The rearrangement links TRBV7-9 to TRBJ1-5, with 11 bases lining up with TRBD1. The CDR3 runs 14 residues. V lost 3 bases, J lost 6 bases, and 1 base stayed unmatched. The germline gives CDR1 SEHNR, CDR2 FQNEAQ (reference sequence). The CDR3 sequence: CASSFGTGGQPQHF. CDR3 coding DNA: TGTGCCAGCAGCTTTGGGACAGGGGGTCAGCCCCAGCATTTT.

DNA for the CDR3: TGTGCCAGCAGCCAAGAGTCAGGAGAGACCCAGTACTTC. Protein product: CASSQESGETQYF. This chain links TRBV14 with TRBJ2-5, with D unclear. This CDR3 has 13 residues. The germline gives CDR1 SGHDN, CDR2 FVKESK. V lost 0 bases and J 4 bases, leaving 6 bases between the germline ends.

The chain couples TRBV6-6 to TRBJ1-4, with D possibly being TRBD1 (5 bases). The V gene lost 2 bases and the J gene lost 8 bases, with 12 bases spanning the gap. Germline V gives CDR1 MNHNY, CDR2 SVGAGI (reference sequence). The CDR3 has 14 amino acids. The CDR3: CASSYPEGFEKLFF. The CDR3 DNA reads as TGTGCCAGCAGTTACCCCGAGGGGTTCGAAAAACTGTTTTTT.

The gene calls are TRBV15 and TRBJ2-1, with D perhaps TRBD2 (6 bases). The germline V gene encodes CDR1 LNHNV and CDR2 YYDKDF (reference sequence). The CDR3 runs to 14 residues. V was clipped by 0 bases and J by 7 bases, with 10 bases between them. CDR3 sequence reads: CATSRDGGMNEQFF. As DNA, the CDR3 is TGTGCCACCAGCAGAGACGGCGGGATGAATGAGCAGTTCTTC.

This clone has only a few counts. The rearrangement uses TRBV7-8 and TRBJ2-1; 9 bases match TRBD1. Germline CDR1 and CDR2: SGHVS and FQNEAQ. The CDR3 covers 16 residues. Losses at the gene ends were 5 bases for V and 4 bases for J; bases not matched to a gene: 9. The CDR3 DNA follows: TGTGCCAGCAGCCCCTCCGGGACAGGGACTTACAATGAGCAGTTCTTC. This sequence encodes CASSPSGTGTYNEQFF. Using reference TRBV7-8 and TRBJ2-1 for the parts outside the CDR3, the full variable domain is GAGVSQSPRYKVAKRGQDVALRCDPISGHVSLFWYQQALGQGPEFLTYFQNEAQLDKSGLPSDRFFAERPEGSVSTLKIQRTQQEDSAVYLCASSPSGTGTYNEQFFGPGTRLTVL.

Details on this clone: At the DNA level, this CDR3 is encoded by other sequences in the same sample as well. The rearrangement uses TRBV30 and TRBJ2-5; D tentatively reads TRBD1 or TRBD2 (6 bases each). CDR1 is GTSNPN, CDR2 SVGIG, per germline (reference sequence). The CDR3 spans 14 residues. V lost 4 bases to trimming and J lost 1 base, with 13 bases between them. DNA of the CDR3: TGTGCCTGGATAGGGGGGCAGAGCCAAGAGACCCAGTACTTC. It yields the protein CAWIGGQSQETQYF.

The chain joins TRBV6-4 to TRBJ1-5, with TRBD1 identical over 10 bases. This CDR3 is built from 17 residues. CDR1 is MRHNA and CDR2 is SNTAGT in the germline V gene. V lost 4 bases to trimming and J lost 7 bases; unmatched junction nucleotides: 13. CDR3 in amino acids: CASSVGTGAPEAQPQHF. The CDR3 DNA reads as TGTGCCAGCAGTGTCGGGACAGGGGCCCCTGAGGCACAGCCCCAGCATTTT.

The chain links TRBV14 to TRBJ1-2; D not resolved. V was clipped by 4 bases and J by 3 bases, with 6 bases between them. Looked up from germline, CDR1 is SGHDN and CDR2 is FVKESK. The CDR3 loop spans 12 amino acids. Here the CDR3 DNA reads TGTGCCAGCAGCCCAAGTCACTATGGCTACACCTTC. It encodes CASSPSHYGYTF.

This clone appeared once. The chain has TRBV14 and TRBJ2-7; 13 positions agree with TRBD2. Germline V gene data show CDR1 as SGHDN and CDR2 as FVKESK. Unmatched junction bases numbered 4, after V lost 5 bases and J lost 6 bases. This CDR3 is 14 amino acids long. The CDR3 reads CASSGWTSGGEQYF. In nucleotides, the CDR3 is TGTGCCAGCAGCGGATGGACTAGCGGGGGCGAGCAGTACTTC.

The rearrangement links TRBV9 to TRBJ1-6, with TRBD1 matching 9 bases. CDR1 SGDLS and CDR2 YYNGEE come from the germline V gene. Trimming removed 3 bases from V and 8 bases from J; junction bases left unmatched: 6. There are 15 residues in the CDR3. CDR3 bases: TGTGCCAGCAGCGCCCCGGACAGGGGTGATTCACCCCTCCACTTT. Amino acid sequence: CASSAPDRGDSPLHF.

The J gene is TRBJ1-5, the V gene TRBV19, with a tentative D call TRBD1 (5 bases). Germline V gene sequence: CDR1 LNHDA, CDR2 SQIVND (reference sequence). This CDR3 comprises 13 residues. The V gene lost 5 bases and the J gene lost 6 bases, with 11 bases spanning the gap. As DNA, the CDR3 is TGTGCCAGTAGTTGGGAGGGACTTCAGCCCCAGCATTTT. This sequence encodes CASSWEGLQPQHF. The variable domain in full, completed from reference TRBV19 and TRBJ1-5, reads DGGITQSPKYLFRKEGQNVTLSCEQNLNHDAMYWYRQDPGQGLRLIYYSQIVNDFQKGDIAEGYSVSREKKESFPLTVTSAQKNPTAFYLCASSWEGLQPQHFGDGTRLSIL.

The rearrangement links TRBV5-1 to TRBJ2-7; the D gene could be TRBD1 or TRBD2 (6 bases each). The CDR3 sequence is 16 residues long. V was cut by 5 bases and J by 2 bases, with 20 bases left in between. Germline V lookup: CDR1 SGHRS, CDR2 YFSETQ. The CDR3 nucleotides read TGCGCCAGCAGAATCTCGGGGGCAGACGTAACCTACGAGCAGTACTTC. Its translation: CASRISGADVTYEQYF.